This TCR beta chain stems from a study of cytomegalovirus exposure and HLA in healthy donors. Study overall: The study placed around 80% of its 398 genotyped donors in the Caucasian-associated ancestry cluster.

With V trimmed by 4 bases and J by 6 bases, 8 bases remained unmatched. Looked up from germline, CDR1 is MNHEY and CDR2 is SMNVEV (reference sequence). The CDR3 is 14 amino acids. This PCR relied on a set of 60 Vbeta primers and 13 Jbeta primers. The protocol was immunoSEQ multiplex PCR, while the TCRdb copy is restricted to in-frame clones and leaves out a portion. This sample has about 190,000 clones, with roughly 74% found just once. The study's findings and limits: In a later analysis, V- and J-gene trimming of beta chains associated with a DCLRE1C missense variant, replicated independently. In a later analysis, common viral pathogens appeared linked to several of the most significant clusters. Excluded: some indistinguishable V segments such as TRBV6-2 and TRBV6-3.

In the case of this clone: Its antigen is still unknown.

The chain combines TRBV27 with TRBJ1-1; 7 bases match TRBD1. Specimen: PBMCs. This receptor was taken from a young woman in good health and CMV-seropositive. CDR3 loop: CASSSLTGLSEAFF. Here the CDR3 DNA reads TGTGCCAGCAGTTCCCTGACAGGGTTGTCTGAAGCTTTCTTT.